Presented here are 23 T cell receptor beta chains from one specimen sequenced in a study of blood T cell repertoires in COVID-19. The table came from immunoSEQ multiplex PCR; TCRdb's copy has only in-frame clones and leaves some out. The data show fewer than 95,000 clones, roughly 90% seen once. Sequencing was carried out using peripheral blood. These receptors were collected from a male donor with acute or convalescent COVID-19.

The genes are TRBV19 and TRBJ1-2; TRBD1 might be the D (6 bases). The V and J ends lost 2 bases and 6 bases respectively, with 10 bases between them. The CDR3 runs to 13 residues. Germline CDR1 reads LNHDA; CDR2 reads SQIVND (reference sequence). Written as DNA, the CDR3 is TGTGCCAGTAGTATAACGACAGGACATGGCTACACCTTC. Protein product: CASSITTGHGYTF. The variable domain in full, completed from reference TRBV19 and TRBJ1-2, reads DGGITQSPKYLFRKEGQNVTLSCEQNLNHDAMYWYRQDPGQGLRLIYYSQIVNDFQKGDIAEGYSVSREKKESFPLTVTSAQKNPTAFYLCASSITTGHGYTFGSGTRLTVV.

This chain connects TRBV10-3 to TRBJ2-7; tentative D call: TRBD2 (6 bases). The germline CDR1 and CDR2 sequences are ENHRY and SYGVKD. Trimming removed 3 bases at V and 3 bases at J, with 15 bases between. This CDR3 contains 15 residues. This CDR3 reads CAISDSGVGLYEQYF. The CDR3 DNA is TGTGCCATCAGTGATTCGGGGGTGGGACTCTACGAGCAGTACTTC.

The V gene is TRBV6-1, the J gene TRBJ1-6; possibly TRBD1 for D (5 bases). Trimming removed 2 bases at V and 7 bases at J, with 21 bases between. This CDR3 is 18 amino acids long. Germline V gene lookup returns CDR1 MNHNS and CDR2 SASEGT. CDR3 bases: TGTGCCAGCAGTGAATGGGTCCTAGTTGGGGCGACAAATTCACCCCTCCACTTT. Residues: CASSEWVLVGATNSPLHF.

The gene calls are TRBV30 and TRBJ1-6; 7 bases are a match to TRBD1. This CDR3 is 17 amino acids long. V lost 0 bases, J lost 0 bases, and 5 bases stayed unmatched. Per germline, CDR1 GTSNPN and CDR2 SVGIG (reference sequence). CDR3 sequence (DNA): TGTGCCTGGAGTGTAGGCGGACAGGCCTCCTATAATTCACCCCTCCACTTT. As protein: CAWSVGGQASYNSPLHF. Full variable domain (missing parts from reference TRBV30 and TRBJ1-6): SQTIHQWPATLVQPVGSPLSLECTVEGTSNPNLYWYRQAAGRGLQLLFYSVGIGQISSEVPQNLSASRPQDRQFILSSKKLLLSDSGFYLCAWSVGGQASYNSPLHFGNGTRLTVT.

The chain recombines TRBV5-4 with TRBJ2-1; 10 bases map to TRBD2. Germline CDR1 is SGHNT and CDR2 is YYREEE (reference sequence). Trimming removed 0 bases from V and 1 base from J; junction bases left unmatched: 10. CDR3 size: 19 residues. The CDR3 DNA follows: TGTGCCAGCAGCTTGGGAGGGACTAGCGATATCGTATCCTACAATGAGCAGTTCTTC. It yields the protein CASSLGGTSDIVSYNEQFF.

V usage is TRBV6-1 and J usage is TRBJ1-2; no clear D. Germline values: CDR1 MNHNS, CDR2 SASEGT. The CDR3 spans 13 residues. The V and J ends lost 3 bases and 0 bases respectively, with 5 bases between them. CDR3 DNA: TGTGCCAGCAGTGACGAGCCTAACTATGGCTACACCTTC. As protein: CASSDEPNYGYTF.

This clone was detected once. The rearrangement joins TRBV19 to TRBJ2-3; 7 bases align to TRBD1. The CDR3 is made up of 16 amino acids. The junction had 14 bases not matched to a gene; V was cut back by 8 bases and J by 3 bases. CDR1 LNHDA and CDR2 SQIVND come from the germline V gene (reference sequence). This CDR3 is CASAPRPGQMTDTQYF. The CDR3 coding sequence is TGTGCCAGTGCCCCACGACCGGGACAGATGACAGATACGCAGTATTTT.

CDR3 protein: CATSDLWAGGQETQYF. In DNA form, the CDR3 reads TGTGCCACCAGTGATTTATGGGCGGGGGGCCAAGAGACCCAGTACTTC. This chain joins TRBV24-1 and TRBJ2-5, with 8 bases fitting TRBD2. Per the germline V gene, CDR1 is KGHDR and CDR2 is SFDVKD. V shed 1 base and J 1 base; nucleotides not matched to a gene: 4. The CDR3 runs 16 residues.

The genes are TRBV10-3 and TRBJ2-1; D is possibly TRBD1 (5 bases). Germline V CDR1 and CDR2: ENHRY, SYGVKD. CDR3 length: 15 residues. V was shortened by 8 bases and J by 6 bases, with 20 bases between the two germline ends. CDR3 sequence reads: CAIGVPQATGNEQFF. CDR3 in DNA: TGTGCCATCGGGGTTCCACAGGCGACGGGCAATGAGCAGTTCTTC.

The chain is built from TRBV11-2 and TRBJ1-4; D call uncertain. CDR1 SGHAT and CDR2 FQNNGV come from the germline V gene. CDR3 length: 13 amino acids. Trimming took off 5 bases at V and 7 bases at J, with 11 bases between the two ends. The CDR3 DNA reads TGTGCCAGCAGCCTCAACAGTGGTGAAAAACTGTTTTTT. Amino acid sequence: CASSLNSGEKLFF. The full variable domain, completed using reference TRBV11-2 and TRBJ1-4, is EAGVAQSPRYKIIEKRQSVAFWCNPISGHATLYWYQQILGQGPKLLIQFQNNGVVDDSQLPKDRFSAERLKGVDSTLKIQPAKLEDSAVYLCASSLNSGEKLFFGSGTQLSVL.

The CDR3 sequence is CASSLDRGAKNIQYF. As DNA, the CDR3 is TGCGCCAGCAGCTTGGACAGGGGTGCCAAAAACATTCAGTACTTC. V gene TRBV5-1 combines with J gene TRBJ2-4, with TRBD1 matching 7 bases. Germline V gene sequence: CDR1 SGHRS, CDR2 YFSETQ. The ends lost 0 bases at V and 1 base at J; junction bases unmatched: 1. This CDR3 is built from 15 residues.

The chain combines TRBV2 with TRBJ1-6, with TRBD1 matching over 9 bases. The CDR3 has 13 residues. J lost 10 bases, V lost 8 bases, and 6 bases had no gene match. Germline V gives CDR1 SNHLY, CDR2 FYNNEI. CDR3 in amino acids: CASQETGGSPLHF. The CDR3 DNA reads as TGTGCCAGCCAAGAGACAGGGGGGTCACCCCTCCACTTT.

The chain carries TRBV3-1 (or the pseudogene TRBV3-2) and TRBJ2-3; 8 bases fit TRBD2. Germline V lookup: CDR1 LGHDT, CDR2 YNNKEL (reference sequence). J gave up 3 bases and V 6 bases, and 11 bases lay outside the gene matches. The CDR3 contains 16 residues. The CDR3, as DNA: TGTGCCAGCAGTCCTGGGATATTAGCGGGGACAGATACGCAGTATTTT. Translating it yields CASSPGILAGTDTQYF.

The sample holds one count of this clone. The V and J genes are TRBV5-6 and TRBJ1-2; D perhaps matches TRBD1 (5 bases). Germline loops: CDR1 SGHDT, CDR2 YYEEEE. V was pared by 9 bases and J by 0 bases, with 12 bases between. The CDR3 is made up of 13 amino acids. Here the CDR3 reads CATGHQANYGYTF. CDR3 bases: TGTGCCACCGGACACCAAGCTAACTATGGCTACACCTTC.

This chain joins TRBV19 and TRBJ1-1, with 7 bases aligning to TRBD1. Trimming cost V 3 bases and J 6 bases; bases outside gene matches: 7. The germline V gene has CDR1 LNHDA and CDR2 SQIVND (reference sequence). The CDR3 has 14 amino acids. CDR3 amino acids: CASSIRGIRAEAFF. The DNA for the CDR3 is TGTGCCAGTAGTATCAGGGGGATAAGGGCTGAAGCTTTCTTT.

Only a few counts were recorded for this clone. Here the CDR3 DNA reads TGTGCCAGCAGTGAATTCGGTCAGGGTGGGACAGATACGCAGTATTTT. Translating gives CASSEFGQGGTDTQYF. This chain joins TRBV2 and TRBJ2-3, with D perhaps TRBD1 (5 bases). The germline gives CDR1 SNHLY, CDR2 FYNNEI. The V end lost 2 bases, the J end lost 3 bases, and 15 bases lay between the germline ends. The length of the CDR3 is 16 residues.

This chain uses TRBV28 with TRBJ1-5, with D tentatively TRBD1 (6 bases). V gave up 3 bases and J gave up 6 bases, with 12 bases separating them. This CDR3 is built from 14 residues. CDR1 is MDHEN, CDR2 SYDVKM, per germline. CDR3 region: CASSLGPGAQPQHF. As DNA, the CDR3 is TGTGCCAGCAGTTTGGGCCCAGGGGCTCAGCCCCAGCATTTT.

The chain is built from TRBV15 and TRBJ1-2, with unresolved D. CDR1 is LNHNV and CDR2 is YYDKDF in the germline V gene (reference sequence). V gave up 0 bases and J gave up 5 bases, with 13 bases separating them. The length of the CDR3 is 15 residues. CDR3 coding DNA: TGTGCCACCAGCAGAGAAGGGAGCCCCGGATATGGCTACACCTTC. It specifies CATSREGSPGYGYTF.

The chain links TRBV5-6 to TRBJ2-7, with D tentatively TRBD2 (6 bases). The CDR3 loop spans 16 amino acids. Germline values: CDR1 SGHDT, CDR2 YYEEEE. V was shortened by 4 bases and J by 0 bases, with 17 bases between the two germline ends. DNA for the CDR3: TGTGCCAGCAGCCCGGTTGGGGGGTTTGCCTCCTACGAGCAGTACTTC. This translates into CASSPVGGFASYEQYF.

This chain uses TRBV9 with TRBJ2-1, with TRBD2 matching over 8 bases. CDR1 and CDR2 (germline): SGDLS, YYNGEE. The ends lost 3 bases at V and 10 bases at J; junction bases unmatched: 9. This CDR3 has 14 amino acids. The DNA for the CDR3 is TGTGCCAGCAGCGGCGCCCGGACTAGCCCCGAGCAGTTCTTC. As protein: CASSGARTSPEQFF.

The chain has TRBV19 and TRBJ1-2; 8 nucleotides align to TRBD1. The CDR3 is 14 residues long. V lost 5 bases to trimming and J lost 3 bases; unmatched junction nucleotides: 5. Germline V gene sequence: CDR1 LNHDA, CDR2 SQIVND (reference sequence). CDR3 nucleotides: TGTGCCAGTAGTGTACAGGGGGGAGACTATGGCTACACCTTC. Encoded protein: CASSVQGGDYGYTF. The complete variable domain, with remaining parts taken from reference TRBV19 and TRBJ1-2, reads DGGITQSPKYLFRKEGQNVTLSCEQNLNHDAMYWYRQDPGQGLRLIYYSQIVNDFQKGDIAEGYSVSREKKESFPLTVTSAQKNPTAFYLCASSVQGGDYGYTFGSGTRLTVV.

The chain employs TRBV30 and TRBJ1-1, with 7 bases lining up with TRBD1. The ends lost 3 bases at V and 10 bases at J; junction bases unmatched: 17. The length of the CDR3 is 15 residues. Germline CDR1 and CDR2: GTSNPN and SVGIG (reference sequence). CDR3 sequence reads: CAWRTNDRVRVGAFF. The CDR3 bases are TGTGCCTGGAGGACTAATGACAGGGTTCGGGTTGGAGCTTTCTTT. The full variable domain, in which reference TRBV30 and TRBJ1-1 provide the parts outside the CDR3, is SQTIHQWPATLVQPVGSPLSLECTVEGTSNPNLYWYRQAAGRGLQLLFYSVGIGQISSEVPQNLSASRPQDRQFILSSKKLLLSDSGFYLCAWRTNDRVRVGAFFGQGTRLTVV.

The V gene is TRBV21-1, the J gene TRBJ2-7; TRBD2 was called by the table and not checked on the DNA. TRBV21-1 is reported as a pseudogene. The CDR3 has 21 residues. The CDR3 DNA reads as TGTGCCAGCAGCAAAGCGCGTCCGGGACTAGCGGGGGCTACCCCCCAGGGTGAGCAGTACTTC. It translates to CASSKARPGLAGATPQGEQYF.